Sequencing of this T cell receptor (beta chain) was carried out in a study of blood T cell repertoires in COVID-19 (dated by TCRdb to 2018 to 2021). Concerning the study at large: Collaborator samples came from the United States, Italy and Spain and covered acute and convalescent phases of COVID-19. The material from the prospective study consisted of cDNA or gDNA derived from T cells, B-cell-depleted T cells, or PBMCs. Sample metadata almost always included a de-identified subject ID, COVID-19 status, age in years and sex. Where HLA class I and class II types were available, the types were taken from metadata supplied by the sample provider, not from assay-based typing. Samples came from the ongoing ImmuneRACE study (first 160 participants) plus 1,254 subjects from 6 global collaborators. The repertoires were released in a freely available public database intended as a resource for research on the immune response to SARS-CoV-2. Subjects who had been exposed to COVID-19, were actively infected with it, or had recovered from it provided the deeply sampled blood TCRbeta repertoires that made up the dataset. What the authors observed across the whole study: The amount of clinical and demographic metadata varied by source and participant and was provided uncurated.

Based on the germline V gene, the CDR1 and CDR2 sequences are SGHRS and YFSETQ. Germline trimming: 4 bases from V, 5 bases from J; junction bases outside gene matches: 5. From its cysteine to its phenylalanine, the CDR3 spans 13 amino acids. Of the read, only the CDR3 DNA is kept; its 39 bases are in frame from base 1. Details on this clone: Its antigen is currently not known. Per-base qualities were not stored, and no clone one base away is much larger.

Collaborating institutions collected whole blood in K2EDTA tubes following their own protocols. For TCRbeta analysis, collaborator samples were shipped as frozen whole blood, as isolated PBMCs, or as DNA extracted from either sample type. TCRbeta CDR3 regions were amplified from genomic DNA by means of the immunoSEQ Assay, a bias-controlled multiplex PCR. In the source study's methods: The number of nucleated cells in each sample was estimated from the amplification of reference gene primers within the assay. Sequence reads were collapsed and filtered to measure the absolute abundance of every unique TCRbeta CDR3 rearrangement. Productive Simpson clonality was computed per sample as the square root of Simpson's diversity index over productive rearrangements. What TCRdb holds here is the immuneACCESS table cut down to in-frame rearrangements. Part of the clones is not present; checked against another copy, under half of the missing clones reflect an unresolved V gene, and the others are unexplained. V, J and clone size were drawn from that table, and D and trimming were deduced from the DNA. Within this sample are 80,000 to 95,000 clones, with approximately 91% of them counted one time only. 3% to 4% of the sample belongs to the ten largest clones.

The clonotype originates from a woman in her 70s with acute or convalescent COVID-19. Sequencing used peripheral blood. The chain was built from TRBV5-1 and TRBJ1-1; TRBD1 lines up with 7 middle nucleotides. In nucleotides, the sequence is TGCGCCAGCAGCACGACAGGGATTACTGAAGCTTTCTTT. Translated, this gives CASSTTGITEAFF. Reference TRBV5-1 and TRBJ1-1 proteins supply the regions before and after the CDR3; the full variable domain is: KAGVTQTPRYLIKTRGQQVTLSCSPISGHRSVSWYQQTPGQGLQFLFEYFSETQRNKGNFPGRFSGRQFSNSRSEMNVSTLELGDSALYLCASSTTGITEAFFGQGTRLTVV.